A selection of T cell receptor beta chains follows, all from one sample in a study of regulatory T cells in long-lasting Graves disease. MiXCR was run by TCRdb on the multiplex PCR reads, yielding one entry per CDR3 protein. Of roughly 560,000 distinct CDR3 sequences listed, 15% to 20% are singletons. The data were also submitted as part of a second study, on T cells in Graves' hyperthyroidism and ophthalmopathy.

The specimen was peripheral blood mononuclear cells (PBMCs), collected at new diagnosis, from a patient treated with antithyroid drugs. Receptor source: a woman aged 35-65 years with Graves disease. Each CDR3 is given with its conserved first and last residue. The D gene is left open where the match is weak. Clone size is given for some rows only: seen once, a few or many times, or a class if the clone is expanded.

j_call: TRBJ1-1; clone_size: many; v_call: TRBV28; d_call: NA; cdr3_nt: TGTGCCAGCAGACCGATCGTCGGGGGGCGAGTGGCTTTCTTT; cdr3_aa: CASRPIVGGRVAFF
j_call: TRBJ1-2; clone_size: many; v_call: TRBV7-9; d_call: NA; cdr3_nt: TGTGCCAGCAGCTTTAAAGAGGTCCACAACTATGGCTACACCTTC; cdr3_aa: CASSFKEVHNYGYTF
j_call: TRBJ1-6; clone_size: NA; v_call: TRBV5-1; d_call: NA; cdr3_nt: TGCGCCAGCAGCCCCGCAGGGACAAATAGGACACCCCTCCACTTT; cdr3_aa: CASSPAGTNRTPLHF
j_call: TRBJ2-2; clone_size: NA; v_call: TRBV11-2; d_call: TRBD1; cdr3_nt: TGTGCCAGCAGCTCTCCGACAGGGGGTGTCGGGGAGCTGTTTTTT; cdr3_aa: CASSSPTGGVGELFF
j_call: TRBJ2-2; clone_size: many; v_call: TRBV3-1; d_call: NA; cdr3_nt: TGTGCCAGCAGCCCCCAATTGGGCGGGGAGCTGTTTTTT; cdr3_aa: CASSPQLGGELFF
j_call: TRBJ1-2; clone_size: NA; v_call: TRBV12-3/TRBV12-4; d_call: NA; cdr3_nt: TGTGCCAGCAGCCCGGGAATGTCGAGCTACACCTTC; cdr3_aa: CASSPGMSSYTF
j_call: TRBJ1-5; clone_size: many; v_call: TRBV15; d_call: NA; cdr3_nt: TGTGCCACCAGCAGAGGAGGGGAAGGGCAGCCCCAGCATTTT; cdr3_aa: CATSRGGEGQPQHF
j_call: TRBJ2-4; clone_size: many; v_call: TRBV3-1; d_call: NA; cdr3_nt: TGTGCCAGCAGCCAAACCAAAAACATTCAGTACTTC; cdr3_aa: CASSQTKNIQYF
j_call: TRBJ2-4; clone_size: NA; v_call: TRBV4-1; d_call: NA; cdr3_nt: TGCGCCAGCAGCACCCGGGACGGGAACATTCAGTACTTC; cdr3_aa: CASSTRDGNIQYF
j_call: TRBJ1-1; clone_size: many; v_call: TRBV12-3/TRBV12-4; d_call: TRBD1; cdr3_nt: TGTGCCAGCAGCTTACAGGGACAGGAAGCTTTCTTT; cdr3_aa: CASSLQGQEAFF
j_call: TRBJ1-4; clone_size: many; v_call: TRBV11-2; d_call: TRBD1; cdr3_nt: TGTGCCAGCAGCCCTTGGGACAGGGGGCTGAAAAAACTGTTTTTT; cdr3_aa: CASSPWDRGLKKLFF
j_call: TRBJ1-6; clone_size: NA; v_call: TRBV19; d_call: NA; cdr3_nt: TGTGCCAGTAGTATAGAAGCGGCACCAAGGGGTTCACCCCTCCACTTT; cdr3_aa: CASSIEAAPRGSPLHF
j_call: TRBJ2-3; clone_size: many; v_call: TRBV13; d_call: NA; cdr3_nt: TGTGCCAGCACCAGTGCGGGACAGGATACGCAGTATTTT; cdr3_aa: CASTSAGQDTQYF
j_call: TRBJ2-7; clone_size: many; v_call: TRBV3-1; d_call: TRBD2; cdr3_nt: TGTGCCAGCAGCCAAAGACTAGCGGGGGGTGGTGAGCAGTACTTC; cdr3_aa: CASSQRLAGGGEQYF
j_call: TRBJ2-7; clone_size: NA; v_call: TRBV19; d_call: NA; cdr3_nt: TGTGCCAGTAGTCCATCTGGGGGCAACGAGCAGTACTTC; cdr3_aa: CASSPSGGNEQYF
j_call: TRBJ1-2; clone_size: few; v_call: TRBV20-1; d_call: TRBD1; cdr3_nt: TGCAGTGCTAGAGATCTCGGGGACAGGGGAAGTGGCTACACCTTC; cdr3_aa: CSARDLGDRGSGYTF
j_call: TRBJ1-5; clone_size: many; v_call: TRBV3-1; d_call: NA; cdr3_nt: TGTGCCAGCAGCCAAGATGGGGGGGGCATAGGCAATCAGCCCCAGCATTTT; cdr3_aa: CASSQDGGGIGNQPQHF
j_call: TRBJ2-1; clone_size: NA; v_call: TRBV19; d_call: NA; cdr3_nt: TGTGCCAGTAGTATACCCAATGAGCAGTTCTTC; cdr3_aa: CASSIPNEQFF
j_call: TRBJ2-7; clone_size: few; v_call: TRBV20-1; d_call: NA; cdr3_nt: TGCAGTGCCGCCCTATGGGGAGCCTACGAGCAGTACTTC; cdr3_aa: CSAALWGAYEQYF
j_call: TRBJ2-7; clone_size: many; v_call: TRBV30; d_call: TRBD1; cdr3_nt: TGTGCCTGGAGTTCCCAGACAGGGTTCTACGAGCAGTACTTC; cdr3_aa: CAWSSQTGFYEQYF
j_call: TRBJ2-1; clone_size: few; v_call: TRBV11-2; d_call: TRBD1; cdr3_nt: TGTGCCAGCAGATTATTTGGGACAGGGGGGTTCAATGAGCAGTTCTTC; cdr3_aa: CASRLFGTGGFNEQFF
j_call: TRBJ2-1; clone_size: NA; v_call: TRBV6-2/TRBV6-3; d_call: NA; cdr3_nt: TGTGCCAGCAGTTCCCCAAGTGGCGTAAAGCGTTTCTTC; cdr3_aa: CASSSPSGVKRFF
j_call: TRBJ2-1; clone_size: many; v_call: TRBV7-8; d_call: NA; cdr3_nt: TGTGCCAGCAGCTCCGCAGGGGGGGGGGTAAACAATGAGCAGTTCTTC; cdr3_aa: CASSSAGGGVNNEQFF
j_call: TRBJ2-7; clone_size: few; v_call: TRBV5-1; d_call: NA; cdr3_nt: TGCGCCAGCAGCCGGAACAGGGAAACCTACGAGCAGTACTTC; cdr3_aa: CASSRNRETYEQYF
j_call: TRBJ1-4; clone_size: many; v_call: TRBV6-5; d_call: TRBD1; cdr3_nt: TGTGCCAGCAGTTATGGGACAGGGGGCAGTAATGAAAAACTGTTTTTT; cdr3_aa: CASSYGTGGSNEKLFF
j_call: TRBJ1-5; clone_size: NA; v_call: TRBV19; d_call: NA; cdr3_nt: TGTGCCAGTAGTATGGGGGTACGGAGTTACAATCAGCCCCAGCATTTT; cdr3_aa: CASSMGVRSYNQPQHF
j_call: TRBJ2-1; clone_size: NA; v_call: TRBV4-1; d_call: TRBD2; cdr3_nt: TGCGCCAGCAGCCAAGGCGGACTAGCGAACAATGAGCAGTTCTTC; cdr3_aa: CASSQGGLANNEQFF
j_call: TRBJ2-2; clone_size: once; v_call: TRBV7-9; d_call: NA; cdr3_nt: TGTGCCAGCAGCTTAAACATCGGCGGGGAGCTGTTTTTT; cdr3_aa: CASSLNIGGELFF
j_call: TRBJ1-2; clone_size: many; v_call: TRBV7-9; d_call: NA; cdr3_nt: TGTGCCAGCAGGGCCACCCCAAATCAGGGGTGGTATGGCTACACCTTC; cdr3_aa: CASRATPNQGWYGYTF
j_call: TRBJ1-1; clone_size: few; v_call: TRBV5-1; d_call: NA; cdr3_nt: TGCGCCAGCAGCAACGGACACCCGAACACTGAAGCTTTCTTT; cdr3_aa: CASSNGHPNTEAFF
j_call: TRBJ1-2; clone_size: many; v_call: TRBV20-1; d_call: NA; cdr3_nt: TGCAGTGCTAGAGGGGGTAACTATGGCTACACCTTC; cdr3_aa: CSARGGNYGYTF
j_call: TRBJ1-3; clone_size: many; v_call: TRBV2; d_call: NA; cdr3_nt: TGTGCCAGCAGTGAGAGCCGGGACCTCGGAAACACCATATATTTT; cdr3_aa: CASSESRDLGNTIYF
j_call: TRBJ1-1; clone_size: many; v_call: TRBV20-1; d_call: NA; cdr3_nt: TGCAGTGCGCCGGTGGGGGGGCAGACTGAAGCTTTCTTT; cdr3_aa: CSAPVGGQTEAFF
j_call: TRBJ1-1; clone_size: many; v_call: TRBV20-1; d_call: NA; cdr3_nt: TGCAGTGCTAGAAGCGGCCCACCCTTCGTTATGAACACTGAAGCTTTCTTT; cdr3_aa: CSARSGPPFVMNTEAFF
j_call: TRBJ1-5; clone_size: NA; v_call: TRBV5-1; d_call: NA; cdr3_nt: TGCGCCAGCAGCCCCGCAGGGTTTCAGCCCCAGCATTTT; cdr3_aa: CASSPAGFQPQHF
j_call: TRBJ2-7; clone_size: few; v_call: TRBV29-1; d_call: NA; cdr3_nt: TGCAGCGTTGAACACCTCTACGAGCAGTACTTC; cdr3_aa: CSVEHLYEQYF
j_call: TRBJ1-1; clone_size: many; v_call: TRBV30; d_call: NA; cdr3_nt: TGTGCCTGGAGGGCGGACACCGCGGGGTTGAGGGAAGCTTTCTTT; cdr3_aa: CAWRADTAGLREAFF
j_call: TRBJ1-6; clone_size: NA; v_call: TRBV7-9; d_call: NA; cdr3_nt: TGTGCCAGCAGCTCAGGGAACCTTAATTCACCCCTCCACTTT; cdr3_aa: CASSSGNLNSPLHF
j_call: TRBJ1-5; clone_size: NA; v_call: TRBV4-1; d_call: NA; cdr3_nt: TGCGCCAGCAGCCAAGGGCCGTCGGGGGTAAGTCAGCCCCAGCATTTT; cdr3_aa: CASSQGPSGVSQPQHF
j_call: TRBJ1-1; clone_size: many; v_call: TRBV6-1; d_call: TRBD1; cdr3_nt: TGTGCCAGCAGGCCGGGACAGGGGCCCACTGAAGCTTTCTTT; cdr3_aa: CASRPGQGPTEAFF
j_call: TRBJ2-2; clone_size: few; v_call: TRBV27; d_call: NA; cdr3_nt: TGTGCCAGCAGTTTTGGGGCGGGGTTGGTTGGCGGGGAGCTGTTTTTT; cdr3_aa: CASSFGAGLVGGELFF
j_call: TRBJ2-6; clone_size: NA; v_call: TRBV10-2; d_call: NA; cdr3_nt: TGCGCCAGCAGAAGACAGAGCTCTGGGGCCAACGTCCTGACTTTC; cdr3_aa: CASRRQSSGANVLTF
j_call: TRBJ2-7; clone_size: NA; v_call: TRBV19; d_call: TRBD1; cdr3_nt: TGTGCCAGTAGGACTTATGACCGGGACAGGGCCTTGTGGGAGCAGTACTTC; cdr3_aa: CASRTYDRDRALWEQYF
j_call: TRBJ2-5; clone_size: many; v_call: TRBV11-1; d_call: TRBD2; cdr3_nt: TGTGCCAGCAGCCGCCTCCGGGTGGGGACTAGGGAAGAGACCCAGTACTTC; cdr3_aa: CASSRLRVGTREETQYF
j_call: TRBJ2-5; clone_size: NA; v_call: TRBV4-1; d_call: TRBD1; cdr3_nt: TGCGCCAGCAGCCAAGATGGGGGACAGGGGGTCCGCGAGACCCAGTACTTC; cdr3_aa: CASSQDGGQGVRETQYF
j_call: TRBJ1-5; clone_size: NA; v_call: TRBV28; d_call: NA; cdr3_nt: TGTGCCAGCAGCCCAGACAAGAGGGGTAGCCAGCCCCAGCATTTT; cdr3_aa: CASSPDKRGSQPQHF
j_call: TRBJ1-4; clone_size: NA; v_call: TRBV4-1; d_call: NA; cdr3_nt: TGCGCCAGCAGCCAAAAACAGACGGCAACTAATGAAAAACTGTTTTTT; cdr3_aa: CASSQKQTATNEKLFF
j_call: TRBJ1-5; clone_size: few; v_call: TRBV19; d_call: NA; cdr3_nt: TGTGCCAGTACCCACGGTGGGACCCAGCATTTT; cdr3_aa: CASTHGGTQHF
j_call: TRBJ2-1; clone_size: NA; v_call: TRBV4-2; d_call: NA; cdr3_nt: TGTGCCAGCAGCCAAGACGGTCCGAGAAATGAGCAGTTCTTC; cdr3_aa: CASSQDGPRNEQFF
j_call: TRBJ2-7; clone_size: few; v_call: TRBV6-1; d_call: NA; cdr3_nt: TGTGCCAGCAGTGAAGAACGACAAGCCGAGCAGTACTTC; cdr3_aa: CASSEERQAEQYF